This T cell receptor beta chain was recovered during a study of cytomegalovirus exposure and HLA in healthy donors. A multiplex PCR was run with 60 Vbeta primers and 13 Jbeta primers. Profiled with immunoSEQ multiplex PCR; TCRdb holds only in-frame clones, not every one. Among some 65,000 clones, 62% were seen once, and the ten largest hold roughly 3.1%. Details on this clone: Its matching antigen is unknown.

Germline V lookup: CDR1 SGDLS, CDR2 YYNGEE. The V end lost 3 bases, the J end lost 3 bases, and 17 bases lay between the germline ends. This CDR3 region has 16 residues. The study, taken as a whole, reports: Investigators reported 150 to 200 TCR beta chains as tied to cytomegalovirus.

Sequencing input: PBMCs. This sequence joins TRBV9 and TRBJ2-3; D may be TRBD2 (5 bases). This receptor was obtained from a man younger than 40 in good health and CMV-seronegative. The CDR3 DNA follows: TGTGCCAGCAGCGACCAGGTTAGCGATTCAACAGATACGCAGTATTTT. Amino acid sequence: CASSDQVSDSTDTQYF.